This T cell receptor beta chain was recorded in a study of PD-1 blockade in mismatch repair-deficient tumors. Study in general: All were previously treated, progressing patients with some twelve mismatch repair-deficient cancer types. Study-level results: Tumor-resident clones, often absent from pretreatment blood, expanded after pembrolizumab and then contracted.

Generated by immunoSEQ multiplex PCR, the TCRdb table keeps only in-frame clones and is missing some. The repertoire has fewer than 100,000 clones, 65% to 85% of them found once; the top ten carry around 2.7%. All patients were mismatch repair deficient, assessed by either PCR or immunohistochemistry. The V end lost 2 bases, the J end lost 8 bases, and 13 bases lay between the germline ends. Germline lookup yields CDR1 SGHAT and CDR2 FQDESV (reference sequence). The CDR3 covers 15 residues. About this clone itself: The antigen is not known.

The sample consisted of peripheral blood, taken 12 weeks after starting pembrolizumab. The V and J genes are TRBV11-1 and TRBJ2-6, with D perhaps TRBD1 (6 bases). This TCR came from an adult with mismatch repair-deficient cancer. The CDR3 sequence is CASSLSTGKTNVLTF. The DNA for the CDR3 is TGTGCCAGCAGCTTAAGCACAGGGAAAACCAACGTCCTGACTTTC.